The clone carrying this T cell receptor beta chain was counted a few times. The data derive from a study of blood T cells in healthy people across ages. Using a J-beta primer mix together with a sample-barcoded 5' primer, a second PCR was run for roughly 6 to 11 cycles. TCRdb called the 5' RACE reads again in MiXCR, with one record for every CDR3 protein. The sample includes about 1.5 million distinct CDR3 sequences, roughly two fifths of them seen just once. This receptor was taken from a woman under 30 in good health. The material sequenced was blood.

DNA for the CDR3: TGTGCCACCACCCGGACTAGCGGGTTGCATGAGCAGTTCTTC. It yields the protein CATTRTSGLHEQFF. The rearrangement joins TRBV24-1 to TRBJ2-1; TRBD2 matches at 11 bases. V lost 8 bases, J lost 8 bases, and 7 bases stayed unmatched. The germline gives CDR1 KGHDR, CDR2 SFDVKD. CDR3 size: 14 residues.